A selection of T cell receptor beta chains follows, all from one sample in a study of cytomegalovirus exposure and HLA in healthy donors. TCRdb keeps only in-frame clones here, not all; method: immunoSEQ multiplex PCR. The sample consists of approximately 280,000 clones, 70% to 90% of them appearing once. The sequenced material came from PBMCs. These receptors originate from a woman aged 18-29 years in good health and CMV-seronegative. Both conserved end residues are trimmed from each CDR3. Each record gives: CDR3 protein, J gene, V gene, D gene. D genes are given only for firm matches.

CDR3 protein: ASSGTGDARPLH
J gene: TRBJ1-6
V gene: TRBV6-5
D gene: TRBD1

CDR3 protein: SVDKFSGGGYT
J gene: TRBJ1-2
V gene: TRBV29-1
D gene: .

CDR3 protein: ASSDSYGFSGANVLT
J gene: TRBJ2-6
V gene: TRBV25-1
D gene: .

CDR3 protein: ASSPSVDTEAF
J gene: TRBJ1-1
V gene: TRBV28
D gene: .

CDR3 protein: ASSSPRVLYEQY
J gene: .
V gene: TRBV6-5
D gene: .

CDR3 protein: ASSAGTILNEQF
J gene: TRBJ2-1
V gene: TRBV9
D gene: TRBD2

CDR3 protein: ASSQLWTENIQY
J gene: TRBJ2-4
V gene: TRBV4-1
D gene: .

CDR3 protein: ASSSGLAGGATYTDTQY
J gene: TRBJ2-3
V gene: TRBV5-1
D gene: TRBD2

CDR3 protein: ASSYTGGGQPQH
J gene: TRBJ1-5
V gene: TRBV6-5
D gene: TRBD1

CDR3 protein: ASSLGLVYEQY
J gene: TRBJ2-7
V gene: TRBV11-2
D gene: .

CDR3 protein: AISEGGRNQPQH
J gene: TRBJ1-5
V gene: TRBV10-3
D gene: .

CDR3 protein: ASSLTENSNQPQH
J gene: TRBJ1-5
V gene: TRBV27
D gene: .

CDR3 protein: ASRGGDGYT
J gene: TRBJ1-2
V gene: TRBV6-4
D gene: .

CDR3 protein: ASSPGQVGGTIY
J gene: TRBJ1-3
V gene: TRBV28
D gene: TRBD1

CDR3 protein: ASSQRGGTPSKNTEAF
J gene: TRBJ1-1
V gene: TRBV14
D gene: TRBD1

CDR3 protein: AISEAEDYGYT
J gene: TRBJ1-2
V gene: TRBV10-3
D gene: .

CDR3 protein: ASSGSGTGQRGYT
J gene: TRBJ1-2
V gene: TRBV27
D gene: TRBD1

CDR3 protein: ASSSGGAPPPYNEQF
J gene: TRBJ2-1
V gene: TRBV7-9
D gene: .

CDR3 protein: ASSQVRGGEQF
J gene: TRBJ2-1
V gene: TRBV14
D gene: TRBD2

CDR3 protein: ASSLTYFNEQF
J gene: TRBJ2-1
V gene: TRBV27
D gene: .

CDR3 protein: ASSEAQRTDRAF
J gene: TRBJ1-1
V gene: TRBV6-1
D gene: .

CDR3 protein: ASSTLGPAHYGYT
J gene: TRBJ1-2
V gene: TRBV28
D gene: .

CDR3 protein: ASSVRGNQPQH
J gene: TRBJ1-5
V gene: TRBV7-2
D gene: .

CDR3 protein: ASSLTGRWQPQH
J gene: TRBJ1-5
V gene: TRBV28
D gene: TRBD1

CDR3 protein: AWSFRDREYSNQPQH
J gene: TRBJ1-5
V gene: TRBV30
D gene: TRBD1

CDR3 protein: ASSGRDRGNSPLH
J gene: TRBJ1-6
V gene: TRBV5-4
D gene: TRBD1

CDR3 protein: ASSQEGGTGELF
J gene: TRBJ2-2
V gene: TRBV4-3
D gene: .

CDR3 protein: ASSPQTGVGTDTQY
J gene: TRBJ2-3
V gene: TRBV25-1
D gene: TRBD1

CDR3 protein: ASSLARGAIYEQY
J gene: TRBJ2-7
V gene: TRBV7-2
D gene: .

CDR3 protein: ATSLAHTEAF
J gene: TRBJ1-1
V gene: TRBV15
D gene: .

CDR3 protein: ASSSGTISYEQY
J gene: TRBJ2-7
V gene: TRBV6-5
D gene: .

CDR3 protein: ASSPILGGKNIQY
J gene: TRBJ2-4
V gene: TRBV14
D gene: .

CDR3 protein: ASSVSGQGLNEQF
J gene: TRBJ2-1
V gene: TRBV9
D gene: TRBD1

CDR3 protein: ASSIPQGTRNYGYT
J gene: TRBJ1-2
V gene: TRBV19
D gene: .

CDR3 protein: ASSLIETGGYEQY
J gene: TRBJ2-7
V gene: TRBV7-2
D gene: .

CDR3 protein: SAAYGYT
J gene: TRBJ1-2
V gene: TRBV20-1
D gene: .

CDR3 protein: ASSYSGVRGGELF
J gene: TRBJ2-2
V gene: TRBV6-5
D gene: .

CDR3 protein: ASSQKGLPTTGELF
J gene: TRBJ2-2
V gene: TRBV5-4
D gene: .

CDR3 protein: ASSRGTSGSSGELF
J gene: TRBJ2-2
V gene: TRBV18
D gene: TRBD2

CDR3 protein: ASSVAGVGTDTQY
J gene: TRBJ2-3
V gene: TRBV2
D gene: TRBD2

CDR3 protein: ASSLGRGTEAF
J gene: TRBJ1-1
V gene: TRBV5-6
D gene: .

CDR3 protein: ASSGILREFSYNEQF
J gene: TRBJ2-1
V gene: TRBV21-1
D gene: .

CDR3 protein: ASSELGGGTEAF
J gene: TRBJ1-1
V gene: TRBV6-1
D gene: .

CDR3 protein: ASSPNLQGGEAF
J gene: TRBJ1-1
V gene: TRBV18
D gene: .

CDR3 protein: ASRPYRDRGTDTQY
J gene: TRBJ2-3
V gene: TRBV28
D gene: TRBD1

CDR3 protein: ASSQLRGLNTGELF
J gene: TRBJ2-2
V gene: TRBV23-1
D gene: TRBD1

CDR3 protein: ASSSETGGRYGYT
J gene: TRBJ1-2
V gene: TRBV19
D gene: TRBD1

CDR3 protein: ASSKLAGGPTGELF
J gene: TRBJ2-2
V gene: TRBV27
D gene: TRBD2

CDR3 protein: ASRLDQVKEQY
J gene: TRBJ2-7
V gene: TRBV28
D gene: .

CDR3 protein: ASSPIGTGGRNFGNTIY
J gene: TRBJ1-3
V gene: TRBV18
D gene: TRBD1

CDR3 protein: ASSQEGGPLLNTEAF
J gene: TRBJ1-1
V gene: TRBV14
D gene: .